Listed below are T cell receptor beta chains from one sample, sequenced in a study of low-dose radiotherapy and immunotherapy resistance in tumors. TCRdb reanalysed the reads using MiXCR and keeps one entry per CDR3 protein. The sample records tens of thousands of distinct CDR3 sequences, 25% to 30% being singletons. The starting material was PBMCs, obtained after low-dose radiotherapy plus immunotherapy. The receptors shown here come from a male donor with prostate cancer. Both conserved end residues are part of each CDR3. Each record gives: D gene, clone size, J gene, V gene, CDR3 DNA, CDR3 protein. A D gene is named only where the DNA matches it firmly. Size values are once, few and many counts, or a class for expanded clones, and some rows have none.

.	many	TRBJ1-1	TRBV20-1	TGCAGTGCTAGCGGGGTTCGGGACGGACTGGGAGCTTTCTTT	CSASGVRDGLGAFF
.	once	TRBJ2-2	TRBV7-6	TGTGCCAGCAGCTTAAGGTCGTCCGGGAACACCGGGGAGCTGTTTTTT	CASSLRSSGNTGELFF
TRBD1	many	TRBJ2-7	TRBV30	TGTGCCTGGGGGACAGACTACTACGAGCAGTACTTC	CAWGTDYYEQYF
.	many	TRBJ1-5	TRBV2	TGTGCCAGCAGCGAAGACAGCGTCGGCAATCAGCCCCAGCATTTT	CASSEDSVGNQPQHF
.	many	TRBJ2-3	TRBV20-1	TGCAGTGCTAGAGATACCCTCTATGGAGGAAATACGCAGTATTTT	CSARDTLYGGNTQYF
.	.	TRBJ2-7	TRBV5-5	TGTGCCAGCAGCTTTTCCCGAGGCGACTTCCCCTACGAGCAGTACTTC	CASSFSRGDFPYEQYF
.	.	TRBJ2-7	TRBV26	TGTGCCAGCAGTCCCACTAGCGGGGGCTACGAGCAGTACTTC	CASSPTSGGYEQYF
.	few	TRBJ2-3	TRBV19	TGTGCCAGTAGTGTGCGGAACGAGGGGACAGATACGCAGTATTTT	CASSVRNEGTDTQYF
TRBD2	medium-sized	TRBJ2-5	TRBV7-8	TGTGCCAGCAGAAGGAACCCGGGACTAGCCGGTCGAGAGACCCAGTACTTC	CASRRNPGLAGRETQYF
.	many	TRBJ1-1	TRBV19	TGTGCCAGTAGTATAGTCGGGGTCGGAGGCACTGAAGCTTTCTTT	CASSIVGVGGTEAFF
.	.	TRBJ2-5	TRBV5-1	TGTGCCAGCAGCTCGGATGCAGACCAAGAGACCCAGTACTTC	CASSSDADQETQYF
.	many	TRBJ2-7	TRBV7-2	TGTGCCAGCAGCTTATGGGGAGGGACAGGCAGCGAGCAGTACTTC	CASSLWGGTGSEQYF
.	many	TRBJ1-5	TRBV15	TGTGCCACCAGCACCAGTGATAGCAATCAGCCCCAGCATTTT	CATSTSDSNQPQHF
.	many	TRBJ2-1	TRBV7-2	TGTGCCAGCAGCTTAGTTCCGACCTCCTACAATGAGCAGTTCTTC	CASSLVPTSYNEQFF
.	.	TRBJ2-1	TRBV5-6	TGTGCCAGCAGCCTCGGACCCTCAGGGGCCGAGCAGTTCTTC	CASSLGPSGAEQFF
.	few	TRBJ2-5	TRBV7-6	TGTGCCAGCAGCCTTTCGGGGGGCCTCCTCGAAGAGACCCAGTACTTC	CASSLSGGLLEETQYF
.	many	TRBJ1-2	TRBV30	TGTGCCTGGTTTATTGGAAGGGGCCGGGGAAGTGGCTACACCTTC	CAWFIGRGRGSGYTF
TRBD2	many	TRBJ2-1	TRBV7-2	TGTGCCAGCAGCTTATTGGGGGAGGGCCAAAATGAGCAGTTCTTC	CASSLLGEGQNEQFF
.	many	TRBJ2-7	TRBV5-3	TGTGCCAGCAGCTTCGGGACGGGGACCTACGAGCAGTACTTC	CASSFGTGTYEQYF
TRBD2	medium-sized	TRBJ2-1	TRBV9	TGTGCCAGCAGCGTACTGCCTAGCGGGATGTTCTATGAGCAGTTCTTC	CASSVLPSGMFYEQFF
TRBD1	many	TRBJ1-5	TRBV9	TGTGCCAGCAGCGTAGCTAAAGGGGACGGACAGGGCGAGGGGAATCAGCCCCAGCATTTT	CASSVAKGDGQGEGNQPQHF
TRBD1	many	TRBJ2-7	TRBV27	TGTGCCAGCAGTTTTGGGCCACAGGGGGATGAGCAGTACTTC	CASSFGPQGDEQYF
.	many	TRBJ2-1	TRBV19	TGTGCCAGTAGTAAACTAGTGAATGAGCAGTTCTTC	CASSKLVNEQFF
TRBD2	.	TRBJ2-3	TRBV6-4	TGTGCCAGCAGTGACTCGGGCGGGGAGGGAGATACGCAGTATTTT	CASSDSGGEGDTQYF
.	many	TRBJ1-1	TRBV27	TGTGCCAGCAGTTTATTAGGGGGAGGCACTGAAGCTTTCTTT	CASSLLGGGTEAFF
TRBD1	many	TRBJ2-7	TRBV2	TGTGCCAGCAGTGCGGACAGGGTGTCCTACGAGCAGTACTTC	CASSADRVSYEQYF
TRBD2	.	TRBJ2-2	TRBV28	TGTGCCAGCAGTAGACTAGCGGGAACGAACACCGGGGAGCTGTTTTTT	CASSRLAGTNTGELFF
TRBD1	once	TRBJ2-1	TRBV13	TGTGCCAGCAGTGTGGGACAGTTAAGAGAGCAGTTCTTC	CASSVGQLREQFF
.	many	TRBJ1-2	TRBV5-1	TGCGCCAGCAGCTTCGGGGGCGGTGATGGCTACACCTTC	CASSFGGGDGYTF
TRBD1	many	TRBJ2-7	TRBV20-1	TGCAGTGCTATCCCGATTACCAGGACAGGTATTTACGAGCAGTACTTC	CSAIPITRTGIYEQYF
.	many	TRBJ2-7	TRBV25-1	TGTGCCAGCGGCTCGTTCTCCTACGAGCAGTACTTC	CASGSFSYEQYF
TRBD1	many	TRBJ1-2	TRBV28	TGTGCCAGCACCTCCCCTGCAGGGGGCTCAGCTAACTATGGCTACACCTTC	CASTSPAGGSANYGYTF
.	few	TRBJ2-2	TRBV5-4	TGTGCCAGCAGTACGGGGGAGGTGGCCGGGGAGCTGTTTTTT	CASSTGEVAGELFF
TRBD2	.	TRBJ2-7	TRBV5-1	TGCGCCAGCAGCTTAGAGTCATCGCCTAGCGGGAGCTCTAAAGAGCAGTACTTC	CASSLESSPSGSSKEQYF
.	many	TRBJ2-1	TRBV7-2	TGTGCCAGCAGCTTCGCCCTGGCACACAATGAGCATTTCTTC	CASSFALAHNEHFF
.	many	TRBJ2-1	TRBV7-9	TGTGCCAGCAGCTTAGGGCGGGGCTCCTACAATGAGCAGTTCTTC	CASSLGRGSYNEQFF
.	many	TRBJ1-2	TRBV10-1	TGCGCCAGCAGTGAGGATCGCAGGGGTAGCTATGGCTACACCTTC	CASSEDRRGSYGYTF
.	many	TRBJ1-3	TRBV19	TGTGCCAGTAGGCATCTCGGGGGATCTGGAAACACCATATATTTT	CASRHLGGSGNTIYF
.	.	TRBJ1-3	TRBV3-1	TGTGCCAGCAGCAAACGAGGCAGCGAACTCTCTGGAAACACCATATATTTT	CASSKRGSELSGNTIYF